This T cell receptor beta chain was sequenced during a study of shared clonotypes between healthy human individuals. Concerning this clone: Given a much more abundant clone one base away, this may be a read error. This same CDR3 is encoded by further DNA sequences in the sample.

TCRdb keeps only in-frame clones here, not all; method: immunoSEQ multiplex PCR. The data show approximately 110,000 clones, with 55% to 80% seen just once and about 22% held by the top ten. The germline gives CDR1 SGDLS, CDR2 YYNGEE. With V trimmed by 3 bases and J by 7 bases, 9 bases remained unmatched. CDR3 size: 14 residues. The TCR was taken from a young woman in good health. V and J are TRBV9 and TRBJ2-7; 8 bases match TRBD1. Sequences were obtained from memory CD8+ T cells sorted from blood. This sample's subset: CD45RO+ cells pooled with CCR7-negative TemRA cells. CDR3 region: CASSARTGYSEQYF. The CDR3 DNA sequence: TGTGCCAGCAGCGCAAGGACAGGGTACAGTGAGCAGTACTTC.